Listed here are 17 T cell receptor beta chains from one sample, sequenced in a study of T cells in Graves' hyperthyroidism and ophthalmopathy. Template material for amplifying TCR beta CDR3 regions consisted of RNA transcripts. An initial round of RT-PCR targeting the TCR CDR3 relied on the HTBI primer set. MiXCR was run by TCRdb on the multiplex PCR reads, yielding one entry per CDR3 protein. In the table there are 550,000 to 600,000 distinct CDR3 sequences, 40% to 55% of which are singletons. The sequenced sample was peripheral blood or thyroid tissue (not recorded which). The receptors come from an adult woman with Graves' disease, either hyperthyroidism or ophthalmopathy (not recorded which).

In this sample, this clonotype turned up a few times. This chain links TRBV6-5 with TRBJ1-3; the match to TRBD1 covers 8 bases. The CDR3 sequence is 19 residues long. J was trimmed by 0 bases and V by 7 bases; bases with no gene match: 17. From germline, CDR1 is MNHEY and CDR2 SVGAGI. The CDR3 sequence is CASTHVWMDRAISGNTIYF. CDR3 nucleotide sequence: TGTGCCAGCACTCACGTTTGGATGGACAGGGCGATCTCTGGAAACACCATATATTTT.

This clonotype was counted only a few times. V and J are TRBV6-4 and TRBJ1-4, with TRBD1 matching over 7 bases. CDR3 size: 14 residues. J was trimmed by 3 bases and V by 6 bases; bases with no gene match: 4. Germline V gives CDR1 MRHNA, CDR2 SNTAGT. The CDR3 coding sequence is TGTGCCAGCAGCAAGACAGGGTCTAATGAAAAACTGTTTTTT. Its protein is CASSKTGSNEKLFF.

Worth noting for this clonotype: The germline gene is not matched at one end of the junction; a read error may be the cause. The V and J genes are TRBV6-5 and TRBJ1-1, with TRBD1 matching over 9 bases. CDR1 MNHEY and CDR2 SVGAGI come from the germline V gene. This CDR3 has 13 amino acids. The CDR3 DNA is TGTGCCAGCACCGGACAGGGGAACACTGGAGCTTTCTTT. Translated: CASTGQGNTGAFF.

This clonotype was picked up many times. The chain employs TRBV19 and TRBJ1-1; D gene uncertain. This CDR3 region has 15 residues. V lost 7 bases and J 1 base, leaving 16 bases between the germline ends. The germline CDR1 and CDR2 sequences are LNHDA and SQIVND (reference sequence). CDR3 protein: CASILRTGRNTEAFF. The CDR3 DNA follows: TGTGCCAGTATTCTCCGGACGGGTAGGAACACTGAAGCTTTCTTT.

The genes are TRBV29-1 and TRBJ1-2, with a possible D match to TRBD1 (6 bases). The V end lost 8 bases, the J end lost 2 bases, and 18 bases lay between the germline ends. Germline V gene lookup returns CDR1 SQVTM and CDR2 ANQGSEA. The CDR3 is 14 amino acids. The CDR3 sequence: CSRDIRATNYGYTF. DNA of the CDR3: TGCAGCAGGGACATCCGGGCGACGAACTATGGCTACACCTTC.

The chain is built from TRBV7-2 and TRBJ2-7, with 8 positions matching TRBD1. Losses at the gene ends were 3 bases for V and 0 bases for J; bases not matched to a gene: 1. The CDR3 runs to 14 residues. Germline assignment: CDR1 SGHTA and CDR2 FQGNSA. The CDR3 nucleotides read TGTGCCAGCAGCTTTGGACAGGGCTCCTACGAGCAGTACTTC. Its protein is CASSFGQGSYEQYF.

This clonotype was detected many times. The chain has TRBV2 and TRBJ2-7; the match to TRBD2 covers 7 bases. This CDR3 region has 13 residues. Germline lookup yields CDR1 SNHLY and CDR2 FYNNEI. The junction had 6 bases not matched to a gene; V was cut back by 9 bases and J by 1 base. Here the CDR3 DNA reads TGTGCCAGTCTTCGCGGGGGTTCCTACGAGCAGTACTTC. Its translation is CASLRGGSYEQYF.

This clonotype was detected many times. This sequence joins TRBV10-3 and TRBJ2-7; 9 bases fit TRBD2. J was trimmed by 8 bases and V by 6 bases; bases with no gene match: 8. CDR3 length: 13 residues. Germline V gene sequence: CDR1 ENHRY, CDR2 SYGVKD. CDR3 loop: CAISGTSPPKQYF. The CDR3 DNA is TGTGCCATCAGCGGGACTAGCCCGCCGAAGCAGTACTTC.

In this sample, this clonotype turned up many times. CDR3 loop: CASSEARVSGNTIYF. CDR3 nucleotide sequence: TGTGCCAGCAGTGAAGCGCGGGTTTCGGGAAACACCATATATTTT. The rearrangement links TRBV2 to TRBJ1-3; D remains ambiguous. Trimming pared 0 bases from V and 4 bases from J, leaving 10 bases between. Germline V gene sequence: CDR1 SNHLY, CDR2 FYNNEI. The CDR3 spans 15 residues.

A single count supports this clonotype. V is TRBV7-2 and J is TRBJ1-2; D not certain. The germline V gene encodes CDR1 SGHTA and CDR2 FQGNSA. The CDR3 has 14 residues. V lost 3 bases and J lost 3, with 11 bases in between. The chain's CDR3 is CASSLPGSDYGYTF. The CDR3 DNA sequence: TGTGCCAGCAGCTTGCCCGGGTCCGACTATGGCTACACCTTC. Drawing the rest from reference TRBV7-2 and TRBJ1-2, the complete variable domain is GAGVSQSPSNKVTEKGKDVELRCDPISGHTALYWYRQSLGQGLEFLIYFQGNSAPDKSGLPSDRFSAERTGGSVSTLTIQRTQQEDSAVYLCASSLPGSDYGYTFGSGTRLTVV.

The rearrangement uses TRBV14 and TRBJ1-2; the D is unclear. Per germline, CDR1 SGHDN and CDR2 FVKESK. V lost 0 bases and J 12 bases, leaving 14 bases between the germline ends. The CDR3 sequence is 13 residues long. The CDR3 DNA follows: TGTGCCAGCAGCCAAGAACGACACGTCCCCCACACCTTC. It translates to CASSQERHVPHTF.

The genes are TRBV7-9 and TRBJ2-5, with D possibly called TRBD1 or TRBD2 (5 bases each). The CDR3 runs to 14 residues. Germline loops: CDR1 SEHNR, CDR2 FQNEAQ (reference sequence). With 5 bases removed from V and 4 bases from J, the gap between germline ends came to 14 bases. The CDR3 here is CASSPPPGRETQYF. The DNA of the CDR3 is TGTGCCAGCAGCCCCCCCCCAGGGAGAGAGACCCAGTACTTC.

The chain joins TRBV19 to TRBJ1-5, with D maybe TRBD1 (5 bases). V gave up 2 bases and J gave up 5 bases, with 10 bases separating them. CDR3 size: 14 residues. Germline V gene lookup returns CDR1 LNHDA and CDR2 SQIVND (reference sequence). The CDR3 sequence is CASSISQGDQPQHF. The CDR3 DNA follows: TGTGCCAGTAGTATATCTCAGGGCGATCAGCCCCAGCATTTT. Full variable domain (rest looked up from reference TRBV19 and TRBJ1-5): DGGITQSPKYLFRKEGQNVTLSCEQNLNHDAMYWYRQDPGQGLRLIYYSQIVNDFQKGDIAEGYSVSREKKESFPLTVTSAQKNPTAFYLCASSISQGDQPQHFGDGTRLSIL.

The J gene is TRBJ1-1, the V gene TRBV11-2, with D uncertain. This CDR3 has 14 residues. Germline CDR1 and CDR2: SGHAT and FQNNGV. Trimming pared 5 bases from V and 0 bases from J, leaving 10 bases between. Here the CDR3 reads CASSQASMNTEAFF. The CDR3 DNA follows: TGTGCCAGCAGCCAAGCCAGCATGAACACTGAAGCTTTCTTT.

The chain combines TRBV2 with TRBJ1-6; maybe TRBD1 (6 bases). Germline lookup yields CDR1 SNHLY and CDR2 FYNNEI. The CDR3 spans 13 residues. The ends were cut back, 8 bases at V and 6 bases at J, with 11 bases in the middle. The CDR3 DNA is TGTGCCAGCGCGACAGGTTTTAATTCACCCCTCCACTTT. This translates into CASATGFNSPLHF.

This clonotype was observed a handful of times. Possible read error: a much larger clone is one base away. The chain uses TRBV7-8 and TRBJ2-7; the D gene is possibly TRBD1 (5 bases). V was shortened by 5 bases and J by 1 base, with 9 bases between the two germline ends. Germline V gives CDR1 SGHVS, CDR2 FQNEAQ. The CDR3 extends over 13 amino acids. In DNA, the CDR3 is TGTGCCAGCAGCACAGGTCTTTCCTACGAGCAGTACTTC. Encoded protein: CASSTGLSYEQYF.

This chain joins TRBV5-1 and TRBJ1-1, with a weak D call TRBD1 (6 bases). Looked up from germline, CDR1 is SGHRS and CDR2 is YFSETQ. The V gene lost 3 bases and the J gene lost 5 bases, with 14 bases spanning the gap. The CDR3 totals 14 residues. The CDR3 DNA reads TGCGCCAGCAGCTCCCTTGGGGGCCGTACTGAAGCTTTCTTT. Translation gives CASSSLGGRTEAFF.